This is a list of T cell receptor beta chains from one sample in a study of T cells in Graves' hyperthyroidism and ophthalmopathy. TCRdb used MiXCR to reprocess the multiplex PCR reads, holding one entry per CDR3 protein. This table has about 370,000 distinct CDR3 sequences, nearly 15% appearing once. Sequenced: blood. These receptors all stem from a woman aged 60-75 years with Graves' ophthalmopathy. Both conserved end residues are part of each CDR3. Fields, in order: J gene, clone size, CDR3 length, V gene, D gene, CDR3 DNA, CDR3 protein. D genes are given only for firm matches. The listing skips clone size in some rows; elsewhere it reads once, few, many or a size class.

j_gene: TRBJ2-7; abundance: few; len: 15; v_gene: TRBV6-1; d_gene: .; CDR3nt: TGTGCCAGCAGGCTTGGGTCAGGGGAGGGACACGAGCAGTACTTC; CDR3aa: CASRLGSGEGHEQYF
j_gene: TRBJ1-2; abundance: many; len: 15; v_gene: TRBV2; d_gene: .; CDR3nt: TGTGCCAGCAGCCCTCATCAAGAAGCCCCGGGGGGCTACACCTTC; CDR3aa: CASSPHQEAPGGYTF
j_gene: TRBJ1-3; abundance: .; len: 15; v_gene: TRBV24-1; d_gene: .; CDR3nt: TGTGCCACCAGTGACACAGGGTATGCTGGAAACACCATATATTTT; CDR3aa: CATSDTGYAGNTIYF
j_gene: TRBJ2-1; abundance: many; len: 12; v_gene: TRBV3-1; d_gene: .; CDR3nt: TGTGCCACCGGGGGCGCGTACAATGAGCAGTTCTTC; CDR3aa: CATGGAYNEQFF
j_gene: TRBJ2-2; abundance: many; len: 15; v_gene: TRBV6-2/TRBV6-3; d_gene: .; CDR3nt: TGTGCCAGCAGTTACCCCAGGGGGAACACCGGGGAGCTGTTTTTT; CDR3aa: CASSYPRGNTGELFF
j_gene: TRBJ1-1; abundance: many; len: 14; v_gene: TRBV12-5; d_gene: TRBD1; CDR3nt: TGTGCTAGTGGTTTCCGGGACAGGAACACTGAAGCTTTCTTT; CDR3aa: CASGFRDRNTEAFF
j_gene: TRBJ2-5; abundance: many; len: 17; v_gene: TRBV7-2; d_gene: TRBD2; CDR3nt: TGTGCCAGCAGCTGGGGGACTAGCGGGAGAGTAGAAGAGACCCAGTACTTC; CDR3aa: CASSWGTSGRVEETQYF
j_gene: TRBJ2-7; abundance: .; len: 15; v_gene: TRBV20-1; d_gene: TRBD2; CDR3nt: TGCAGTGCTACGCCCCCCGCGGGAGAATCTGACGAGCAGTACTTC; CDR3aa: CSATPPAGESDEQYF
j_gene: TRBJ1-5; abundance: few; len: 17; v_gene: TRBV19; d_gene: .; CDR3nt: TGTGCCAGTAAGATGACAGGTTCTAATTGGGGCAATCAGCCCCAGCATTTT; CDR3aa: CASKMTGSNWGNQPQHF
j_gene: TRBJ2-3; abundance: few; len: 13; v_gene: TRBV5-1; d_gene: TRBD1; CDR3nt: TGCGCCAGCAGGACAGGGTCAGCAGATACGCAGTATTTT; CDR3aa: CASRTGSADTQYF
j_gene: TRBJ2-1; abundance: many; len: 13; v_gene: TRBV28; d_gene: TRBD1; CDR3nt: TGTGCCAGCAGCACAGGGACAGTAAATGAGCAGTTCTTC; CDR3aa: CASSTGTVNEQFF
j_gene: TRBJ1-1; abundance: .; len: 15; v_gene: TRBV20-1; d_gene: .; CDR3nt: TGCAGTGCTAGAGATCCCCAGGGGAAGGACACTGAAGCTTTCTTT; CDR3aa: CSARDPQGKDTEAFF
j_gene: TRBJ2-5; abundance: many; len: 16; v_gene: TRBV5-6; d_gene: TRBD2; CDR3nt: TGTGCCAGCAACTTGGGACTAGCGGACTCTCAAGAGACCCAGTACTTC; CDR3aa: CASNLGLADSQETQYF
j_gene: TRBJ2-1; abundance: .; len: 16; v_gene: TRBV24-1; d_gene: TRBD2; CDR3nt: TGTGCCACCAGTGACAATAGCGGGGGCTCCTACAATGAGCAGTTCTTC; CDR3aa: CATSDNSGGSYNEQFF
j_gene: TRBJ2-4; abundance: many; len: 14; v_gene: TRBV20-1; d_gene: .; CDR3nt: TGCAGTGCTAGGATACAGGGGGGGGAAAACATTCAGTACTTC; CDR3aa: CSARIQGGENIQYF
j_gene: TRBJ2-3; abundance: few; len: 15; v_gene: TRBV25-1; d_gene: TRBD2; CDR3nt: TGTGCCAGCAGTGAGGGGGGGGAGGGTCCAGATACGCAGTATTTT; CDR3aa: CASSEGGEGPDTQYF
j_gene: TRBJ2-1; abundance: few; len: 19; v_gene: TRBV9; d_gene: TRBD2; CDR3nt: TGTGCCAAGCTCCCCTCCGGCGGGAGGCCGCCCAGCTCCTACAATGAGCAGTTCTTC; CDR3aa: CAKLPSGGRPPSSYNEQFF
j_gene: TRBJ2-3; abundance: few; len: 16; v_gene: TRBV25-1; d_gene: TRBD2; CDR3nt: TGTGCCAGCAGCCGACTAGCGGGAACTAACACAGATACGCAGTATTTT; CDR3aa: CASSRLAGTNTDTQYF
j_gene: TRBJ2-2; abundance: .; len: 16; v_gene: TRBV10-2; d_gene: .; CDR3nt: TGCGCCAGCAGTGAGGTTCCGGGACGGTGGGCCGGGGAGCTGTTTTTT; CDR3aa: CASSEVPGRWAGELFF
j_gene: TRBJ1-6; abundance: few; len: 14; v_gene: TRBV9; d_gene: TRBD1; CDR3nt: TGTGCCAGCAGCGCCGGACAGGGGCTGTCACCCCTCCACTTT; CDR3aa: CASSAGQGLSPLHF
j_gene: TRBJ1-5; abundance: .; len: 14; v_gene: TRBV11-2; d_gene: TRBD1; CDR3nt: TGTGCCAGCGGCAGGGGGGGGGACAATCAGCCCCAGCATTTT; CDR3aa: CASGRGGDNQPQHF
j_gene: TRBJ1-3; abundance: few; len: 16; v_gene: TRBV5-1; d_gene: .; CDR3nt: TGCGCCAGCAGCTTGGACCAGTCTGAGACTGGAAACACCATATATTTT; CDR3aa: CASSLDQSETGNTIYF